The T cell receptor (beta chain) described here comes from a study of blood T cell repertoires in COVID-19. Study-wide context: T cells, B-cell-depleted T cells, or PBMCs provided the cDNA or gDNA that served as material.

Everyone who took part was roughly 18 to 89 years old, and they came from fewer than 25 US areas. In the original processing: Nucleated cell number was recorded as an estimate derived from reference gene primer amplification. Sequencing used immunoSEQ multiplex PCR; TCRdb keeps in-frame clones, though not all of them. V, J and clone size derive from that table, while D and trimming were established from the DNA sequence. The table shows about 220,000 clones, with roughly 90% occurring only once. Germline CDR1 SGHNT, CDR2 YENEEA. The junction had 3 bases not matched to a gene; V was cut back by 1 base and J by 9 bases. The CDR3 has 13 amino acids. This clone was seen a single time.

The chain employs TRBV11-3 and TRBJ2-4, with 7 bases aligning to TRBD2. This TCR was recovered from a woman in her 30s who had recovered from COVID-19. Sequencing was carried out using PBMCs or T cells enriched from blood (not recorded which). CDR3 in amino acids: CASSLGGGSIQYF. The CDR3, as DNA: TGTGCCAGCAGCTTAGGGGGGGGTAGCATTCAGTACTTC.